Presented here are 13 T cell receptor beta chains from one specimen sequenced in a study of CD8 T cells in ankylosing spondylitis (dated by TCRdb to the late 2010s). Library prep was done by 5' RACE. Sequenced on an Illumina HiSeq 2500. TCRdb reprocessed the public reads (quality trimming at Q25 with fastp, clone calling with MiXCR) and kept in-frame beta chains. Every distinct CDR3 protein forms one entry, paired with its most common genes and DNA. For this sample there are 350,000 to 400,000 distinct CDR3 sequences; around 20% appear just once. Under 15% of the sample is in the top ten clones. The sequenced sample consisted of blood, either unsorted or a sorted T cell fraction (not recorded which). Every receptor here comes from a male donor with ankylosing spondylitis or in good health (not recorded which).

The chain employs TRBV6-5 and TRBJ2-2; D may be TRBD2 (6 bases). V lost 2 bases and J lost 6, with 13 bases in between. Germline lookup yields CDR1 MNHEY and CDR2 SVGAGI. This CDR3 has 15 residues. DNA for the CDR3: TGTGCCAGCAGTTACAGCGGGCAGTGGCCCGGGGAGCTGTTTTTT. Amino acid sequence: CASSYSGQWPGELFF.

This clonotype has only a few counts. The rearrangement links TRBV6-5 to TRBJ2-3, with D possibly matching TRBD1 (6 bases). Germline assignment: CDR1 MNHEY and CDR2 SVGAGI. This CDR3 region has 15 residues. V shed 4 bases and J shed 2 bases, with 13 bases lying between them. DNA for the CDR3: TGTGCCAGCAGTTTGATGGACAGCCACACAGATACGCAGTATTTT. Translation gives CASSLMDSHTDTQYF.

This clonotype was counted a few times. J is TRBJ2-1 and V is TRBV7-9; either TRBD1 or TRBD2 may fit D (5 bases each). V was trimmed by 5 bases and J by 8 bases, leaving 16 bases between them. CDR3 length equals 14 residues. CDR1 and CDR2 from the germline V gene are SEHNR and FQNEAQ (reference sequence). CDR3 sequence reads: CASSPTGTGYEQFF. CDR3 in DNA: TGTGCCAGCAGCCCTACGGGGACGGGATATGAGCAGTTCTTC.

Regarding this clonotype: At one boundary the junction diverges from the germline segment, which might be a read error. J is TRBJ2-5 and V is TRBV6-1; 12 bases are shared with TRBD1. Germline V gene data show CDR1 as MNHNS and CDR2 as SASEGT. The CDR3 totals 14 residues. The CDR3 sequence: CASSPGTGGLTLYF. The DNA for the CDR3 is TGTGCCAGCAGCCCCGGGACAGGGGGCTTGACCCTGTACTTC.

This clonotype has more than one count but fewer than ten. Here the CDR3 reads CASSWGGGGRNEQFF. The CDR3 DNA is TGTGCCAGCAGTTGGGGCGGGGGGGGTAGGAATGAGCAGTTCTTC. The gene calls are TRBV27 and TRBJ2-1, with 9 bases matching TRBD2. The ends lost 4 bases at V and 7 bases at J; junction bases unmatched: 8. Germline assignment: CDR1 MNHEY and CDR2 SMNVEV (reference sequence). CDR3 size: 15 residues.

The V call is TRBV6-4, the J call TRBJ2-7; no firm D call. CDR3 length: 12 residues. CDR1 is MRHNA and CDR2 is SNTAGT in the germline V gene. Between the trimmed V and J ends, which lost 0 bases and 7 bases, there was a span of 7 bases. The CDR3 protein is CASSDSVAEQYF. DNA of the CDR3: TGTGCCAGCAGTGACTCGGTTGCGGAGCAGTACTTC.

This clonotype has a single count. The chain is built from TRBV20-1 and TRBJ2-7, with D maybe TRBD2 (6 bases). Trimming removed 1 base at V and 3 bases at J, with 19 bases between. CDR3 length equals 16 residues. Germline V gene sequence: CDR1 DFQATT, CDR2 SNEGSKA (reference sequence). The CDR3, as DNA: TGCAGTGCTAGAGGGCCCCCCCGATGGGAGGACTACGAGCAGTACTTC. Translated, it gives CSARGPPRWEDYEQYF.

The chain is built from TRBV4-1 and TRBJ2-1, with 8 bases identical to TRBD2. Germline-derived CDR1 and CDR2 are MGHRA and YSYEKL. The CDR3 extends over 16 amino acids. V shed 0 bases, J shed 4 bases, and the junction held 5 bases outside the gene matches. The DNA of the CDR3 is TGCGCCAGCAGCCAAGATCGGGCTAGCGGGTACAATGAGCAGTTCTTC. It translates to CASSQDRASGYNEQFF.

This clonotype was seen a few times. The chain couples TRBV27 to TRBJ2-2; 7 nucleotides agree with TRBD1. V dropped 9 bases and J dropped 4; count of bases not matched to a gene: 5. CDR1 and CDR2 from the germline V gene are MNHEY and SMNVEV (reference sequence). CDR3 size: 13 residues. The CDR3 protein is CASKDRLTGELFF. The CDR3 DNA reads TGTGCCAGTAAGGACAGGCTCACCGGGGAGCTGTTTTTT.

This clonotype was found a few times. V gene TRBV2 combines with J gene TRBJ2-7, with 10 positions matching TRBD2. V shed 1 base, J shed 4 bases, and the junction held 4 bases outside the gene matches. Germline CDR1 and CDR2: SNHLY and FYNNEI. This CDR3 region has 15 residues. The CDR3 here is CASSEGSGGAYEQYF. Here the CDR3 DNA reads TGTGCCAGCAGTGAAGGGAGCGGGGGGGCTTACGAGCAGTACTTC.

This clonotype was observed a few times. The rearrangement uses TRBV10-2 and TRBJ2-7; D ambiguous. CDR3 length: 12 amino acids. Germline CDR1 reads WSHSY; CDR2 reads SAAADI. V lost 3 bases and J 3 bases, leaving 6 bases between the germline ends. CDR3 protein: CASSDRIYEQYF. The CDR3 bases are TGCGCCAGCAGTGACAGGATCTACGAGCAGTACTTC.

This clonotype showed up just a few times. The V call is TRBV12-3 or TRBV12-4, the J call TRBJ2-3, with 7 bases matching TRBD2. Trimming cost V 5 bases and J 4 bases; bases outside gene matches: 9. The CDR3 sequence is 15 residues long. The CDR3 region has the DNA TGTGCCAGCAGTAGGCAGCGGGGTGCGGCAGATACGCAGTATTTT. It yields the protein CASSRQRGAADTQYF.

This clonotype was counted only a few times. V usage is TRBV12-3 or TRBV12-4 and J usage is TRBJ2-1; 7 nucleotides line up with TRBD1. J lost 3 bases, V lost 6 bases, and 8 bases had no gene match. CDR3 length: 15 amino acids. CDR3 residues: CASSIPGQIYNEQFF. DNA of the CDR3: TGTGCCAGCAGCATACCGGGACAGATCTACAATGAGCAGTTCTTC.